The clone carrying this T cell receptor beta chain was counted at least ten times. Its antigen is not known. Quantitative molecular-barcoded 5'-RACE generated the TCR beta libraries. Each CDR3 protein is one row after TCRdb ran MiXCR on the 5' RACE reads. The data contain roughly 130,000 distinct CDR3 sequences, around 7% of them singletons. The CDR3 consists of 14 residues. From germline, CDR1 is SSHAT and CDR2 FNYEAQ (reference sequence). V lost 5 bases and J lost 9; bases outside the gene matches: 9. This entry belongs to a study of CD8 T cells in ankylosing spondylitis. Notes on the study in general: Enrichment of disease-linked clones was reportedly significant in matched ankylosing spondylitis synovial fluid. Seemingly distinctive of ankylosing spondylitis blood was a TCR beta motif formed by eight highly homologous variants. In synovial fluid and blood from reactive arthritis, some motif variants were previously reported.

This clonotype was sampled from a male donor with ankylosing spondylitis or in good health (not recorded which). Sequencing was carried out using blood, either unsorted or a sorted T cell fraction (not recorded which). This sequence joins TRBV7-7 and TRBJ2-3; 9 bases line up with TRBD2. The CDR3 nucleotides read TGTGCCAGCAGCGGCGGGGGGGCGATCGACACGCAGTATTTT. The encoded protein is CASSGGGAIDTQYF.